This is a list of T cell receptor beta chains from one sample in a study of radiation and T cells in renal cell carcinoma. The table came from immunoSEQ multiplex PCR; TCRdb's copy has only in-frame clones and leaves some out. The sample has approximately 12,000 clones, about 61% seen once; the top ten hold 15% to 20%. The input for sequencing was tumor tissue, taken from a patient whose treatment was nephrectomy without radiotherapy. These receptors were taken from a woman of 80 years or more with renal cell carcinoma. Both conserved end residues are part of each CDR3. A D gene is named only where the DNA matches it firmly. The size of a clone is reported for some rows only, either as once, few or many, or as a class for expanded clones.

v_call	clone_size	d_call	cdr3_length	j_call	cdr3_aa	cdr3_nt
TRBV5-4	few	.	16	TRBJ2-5	CASSLAGVGGGETQYF	TGTGCCAGCAGCTTGGCCGGGGTCGGCGGTGGGGAGACCCAGTACTTC
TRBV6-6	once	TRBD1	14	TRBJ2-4	CASSYSGTGYIQYF	TGTGCCAGCAGTTACTCGGGGACAGGGTACATTCAGTACTTC
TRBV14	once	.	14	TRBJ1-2	CASSPLDGIYGYTF	TGTGCCAGCAGCCCCCTGGACGGGATCTATGGCTACACCTTC
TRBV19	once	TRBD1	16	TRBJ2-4	CASSDDRGETKNIQYF	TGTGCCAGTAGTGACGACAGGGGTGAAACCAAAAACATTCAGTACTTC
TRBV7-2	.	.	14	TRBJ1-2	CASSSGQVAYGYTF	TGTGCCAGCAGCAGCGGGCAGGTTGCTTATGGCTACACCTTC
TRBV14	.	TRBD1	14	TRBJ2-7	CASSRTGSPYEQYF	TGTGCCAGCAGCCGGACAGGGTCCCCCTACGAGCAGTACTTC
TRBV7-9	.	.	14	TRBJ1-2	CASSLAALNYGYTF	TGTGCCAGCAGCTTAGCAGCCCTTAACTATGGCTACACCTTC
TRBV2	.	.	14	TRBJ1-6	CASRLPASASPLHF	TGTGCCAGCAGACTACCCGCCTCGGCTTCACCCCTCCACTTT
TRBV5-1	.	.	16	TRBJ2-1	CASSLGPGPSLNEQFF	TGCGCCAGCAGCTTGGGGCCGGGCCCCAGTCTTAATGAGCAGTTCTTC
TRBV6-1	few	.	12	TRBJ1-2	CASRTPNYGYTF	TGTGCCAGCAGAACACCTAACTATGGCTACACCTTC
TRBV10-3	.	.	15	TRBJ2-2	CAIWAGTQNTGELFF	TGTGCCATTTGGGCCGGGACACAAAACACCGGGGAGCTGTTTTTT
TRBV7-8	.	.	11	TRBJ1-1	CASRVDTEAFF	TGTGCCAGCAGAGTAGACACTGAAGCTTTCTTT
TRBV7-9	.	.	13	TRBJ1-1	CASSSGTNTEAFF	TGTGCCAGCAGCTCCGGGACGAACACTGAAGCTTTCTTT
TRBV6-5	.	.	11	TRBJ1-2	CASMGGGGYTF	TGTGCCAGCATGGGGGGAGGCGGCTACACCTTC
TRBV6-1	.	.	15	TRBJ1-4	CASRRQETANEKLFF	TGTGCCAGCAGAAGACAGGAGACGGCTAATGAAAAACTGTTTTTT
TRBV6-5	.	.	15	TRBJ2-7	CASSYRADGRYEQYF	TGTGCCAGCAGTTACCGCGCCGATGGGAGATACGAGCAGTACTTC
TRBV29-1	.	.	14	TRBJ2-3	CSVVGGAQIDTQYF	TGCAGCGTTGTAGGGGGGGCGCAGATAGATACGCAGTATTTT
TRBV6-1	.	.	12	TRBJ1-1	CASRTVNTEAFF	TGTGCCAGCCGGACGGTGAACACTGAAGCTTTCTTT
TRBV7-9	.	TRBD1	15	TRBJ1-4	CASSGRTGLGEKLFF	TGTGCCAGCAGCGGACGGACAGGACTGGGTGAAAAACTGTTTTTT
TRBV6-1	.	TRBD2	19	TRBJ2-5	CASSAPSGLAGALAETQYF	TGTGCCAGCAGTGCGCCCTCGGGACTAGCGGGGGCCTTGGCAGAGACCCAGTACTTC
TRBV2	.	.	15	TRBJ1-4	CASSEATRGSEKLFF	TGTGCCAGCAGTGAAGCGACCAGGGGTAGTGAAAAACTGTTTTTT
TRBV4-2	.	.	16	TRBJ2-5	CASSQNPSSGQETQYF	TGTGCCAGCAGCCAAAACCCGTCCAGCGGGCAAGAGACCCAGTACTTC
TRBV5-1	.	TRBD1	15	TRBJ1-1	CASSLVGQVNTEAFF	TGCGCCAGCAGCTTGGTGGGACAGGTTAACACTGAAGCTTTCTTT
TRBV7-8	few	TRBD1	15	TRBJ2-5	CASSLARTGGETQYF	TGTGCCAGCAGCTTAGCTCGGACAGGTGGGGAGACCCAGTACTTC